This paragraph reports one TCR beta chain. The antigen it recognizes is unknown. No qualities accompany the bases; no much larger clone lies one base away. Other DNA sequences in this specimen translate into the identical CDR3. The entry originates in a study of graft-versus-host responses after intestinal transplantation listed by TCRdb under 2021. About the study as a whole: Multivisceral, liver-intestinal, or isolated intestinal transplants were received by the recipients. Graft-versus-host and host-versus-graft alloreactive T cell clones were tracked in the graft, circulation and bone marrow after intestinal transplantation using bulk TCR-beta CDR3 sequencing. The cohort enrolled about two dozen intestinal transplant recipients, one of whom was a retransplant, and a few patients without pretransplant specimens were excluded. To identify alloreactive clones, pre-transplant mixed lymphocyte reaction products were sequenced and compared with unstimulated pre-transplant donor and recipient T cells. Every recipient was given anti-thymocyte globulin induction, followed by around three years of maintenance tacrolimus and steroids. A peak of at least 4% donor T cells among recipient peripheral blood mononuclear cells was the definition used for donor T cell macrochimerism. Instead of going to the commercial service, samples from a few later patients were sequenced in-house on an Illumina MiSeq and processed with MiXCR.

Germline trimming amounts to 3 bases on V and 6 bases on J, with 4 as the count of junction bases outside the gene matches. Taken from cysteine to phenylalanine, the CDR3 has 16 residues. Only CDR3 DNA remains: 48 bases, in frame from the first base. According to the germline V gene (reference sequence), CDR1 reads LNHDA and CDR2 reads SQIVND. Results the study describes overall, beyond this receptor: The relatively low number and heterogeneity of intestinal transplant patients limited the conclusions. Early after transplant, peak levels of circulating GvH clones were associated with declines in HvG clones. GvH clones were found in recipient bone marrow, and some of the GvH clones appeared earlier in ileal mucosa or blood, which is consistent with an intestinal mucosal origin. In the allografts of patients with donor T cell macrochimerism, GvH to HvG T cell clonal ratios were high.

Reading the label with the study, this specimen's time point is: cells obtained before transplantation from donor or recipient. CD3+CD4+ and CD3+CD8+ populations were FACS-sorted from unstimulated pre-transplant donor and recipient cells taken from spleen or lymph nodes. Receptors were amplified or captured by the immunoSEQ multiplex PCR assay. For most patients, genomic DNA was isolated using the Qiagen DNeasy Blood and Tissue Kit and was shipped frozen to Adaptive Biotechnologies for TCR sequencing. For most patients, genomic DNA was subjected to high-throughput TCR-beta CDR3 sequencing by Adaptive Biotechnologies. The paper's data handling went like this. Adaptive's ImmunoSEQ software supplied the TCR sequencing data for around 19 patients, while MiXCR and VDJtools were used to process a few other patients. To correct CD4 versus CD8 sorting errors, any sequence found in both subsets at a frequency ratio below 5:1 was removed. CDR3 nucleotide sequences shared by donor and recipient were removed because the origin of these sequences could not be assigned. To count as alloreactive, a clone needed at least 2-fold expansion over unstimulated cells and a minimum CFSE-low frequency of 0.002% (template counts) or 0.001% (read counts). A clone was considered mappable if detected in the sequenced pre-transplant spleen, lymph node, or MLR CFSE-low populations of the donor or recipient. The cumulative frequency of alloreactive clones was calculated as a percentage of all sequences, weighted by copy number. Sourced from immuneACCESS, this table was stored by TCRdb with only in-frame sequences that have V and J called. A share of the clones is absent; for the studies checked, an unresolved V gene accounts for under half, and the remainder has no known explanation. V, J and clone size are those of that table, while D and trimming were read from the DNA. In this sample the table shows roughly 97,000 clones, roughly 84% of which occur a single time. Approximately 0.97% of the sample belongs to the ten largest clones.

The sample here was unstimulated CD4+ T cells sorted from spleen or lymph node cells, taken before intestinal transplant. The TCR comes from a human donor who received an intestinal transplant. The chain links TRBV19 with TRBJ1-6; TRBD1 fits 11 bases in the junction. The DNA sequence is given as TGTGCCAGTAGTATTACTGGGACAGGGGGTAATTCACCCCTCCACTTT. Its protein product is CASSITGTGGNSPLHF.